This TCR beta chain is drawn from a study of vaccination and CD4 T cells after COVID-19. For the study at large: Diagnosis preceded the drawing of post-COVID samples by a median approximately 110 days (range 35 to 161).

After removal of 7 bases from V and 2 bases from J, the junction contained 11 bases not matched to a gene. Looked up from germline, CDR1 is MNHEY and CDR2 is SMNVEV (reference sequence). The CDR3 runs to 16 residues. The time point denotes: late sampling 161 to 241 days after vaccination in three convalescent patients. TCRdb ran MiXCR on the PCR reads and lists one entry per CDR3 protein. The sample shows about 30,000 distinct CDR3 sequences, 50% of them seen only once. V usage is TRBV27 and J usage is TRBJ2-1; 7 positions match TRBD2. The specimen was CD4+ T cells from blood, collected about 7 months after SARS-CoV-2 vaccination. The clonotype originates from a human donor who had recovered from COVID-19. Here the CDR3 reads CASNSRGLGPYNEQFF. The CDR3 region has the DNA TGTGCCAGCAACTCCCGAGGACTAGGCCCCTACAATGAGCAGTTCTTC.